These 11 T cell receptor beta chains originate from one sample sequenced in a study of Tregs in tolerant kidney transplant recipients. Generated by immunoSEQ multiplex PCR, the TCRdb table keeps only in-frame clones and is missing some. The sample has fewer than 2,000 clones; 68% are singletons. For these receptors, no antigen is known. Sequencing input: CD8+ T cells from blood cultured with allogeneic cells. The source of these receptors is a human donor in good health.

V gene TRBV14 combines with J gene TRBJ1-3; a weak D match, TRBD1 (6 bases). V shed 1 base and J shed 1 base, with 17 bases lying between them. The CDR3 has 18 residues. CDR1 and CDR2 (germline): SGHDN, FVKESK. This chain's CDR3 is CASSQVGQGSSSGNTIYF. CDR3 nucleotide sequence: TGTGCCAGCAGCCAAGTGGGGCAGGGGAGCAGTTCTGGAAACACCATATATTTT.

This clone was found once. The J gene is TRBJ2-2, the V gene TRBV6-5; D is unresolved. Germline CDR1 is MNHEY and CDR2 is SVGAGI. Trimming stripped 2 bases from V and 6 bases from J, with 7 bases between. The CDR3 runs to 13 residues. The CDR3 DNA reads as TGTGCCAGCAGTTACGTGGGCGCCGGGGAGCTGTTTTTT. It codes for CASSYVGAGELFF.

This clone was recorded only once. J is TRBJ2-7 and V is TRBV28, with no clear D. Germline V lookup: CDR1 MDHEN, CDR2 SYDVKM. The CDR3 totals 11 residues. Trimming shortened V by 6 bases and J by 0 bases, and 3 bases separated the two germline ends. The CDR3: CASSFSYEQYF. As DNA, the CDR3 is TGTGCCAGCAGCTTCTCCTACGAGCAGTACTTC.

This clone appeared a single time. The chain couples TRBV19 to TRBJ2-2; D is ambiguous. Germline V CDR1 and CDR2: LNHDA, SQIVND (reference sequence). V lost 6 bases, J lost 4 bases, and 9 bases lay in between. The CDR3 covers 13 residues. The CDR3 nucleotides read TGTGCCAGTAGCCCCGGTAGCACCGGGGAGCTGTTTTTT. It is translated as CASSPGSTGELFF.

The rearrangement joins TRBV7-6 to TRBJ1-3; D remains unclear. CDR1 and CDR2 (germline): SGHVS, FNYEAQ. This CDR3 spans 14 amino acids. V was trimmed by 1 base and J by 1 base, leaving 5 bases between them. CDR3 nucleotides: TGTGCCAGCAGCTTAGTCGGTTCTGGAAACACCATATATTTT. Translated: CASSLVGSGNTIYF.

The chain has TRBV9 and TRBJ2-2; maybe TRBD1 (5 bases). Trimming shortened V by 3 bases and J by 0 bases, and 15 bases separated the two germline ends. Per germline, CDR1 SGDLS and CDR2 YYNGEE. The CDR3 is 17 amino acids. Written as DNA, the CDR3 is TGTGCCAGCAGCGCCCCCCGGACAAAACCGAACACCGGGGAGCTGTTTTTT. This translates into CASSAPRTKPNTGELFF. The whole variable domain, remainder taken from reference TRBV9 and TRBJ2-2, is DSGVTQTPKHLITATGQRVTLRCSPRSGDLSVYWYQQSLDQGLQFLIQYYNGEERAKGNILERFSAQQFPDLHSELNLSSLELGDSALYFCASSAPRTKPNTGELFFGEGSRLTVL.

This chain joins TRBV4-1 and TRBJ2-2; the match to TRBD2 covers 8 bases. CDR1 MGHRA and CDR2 YSYEKL come from the germline V gene. This CDR3 has 18 amino acids. V was clipped by 0 bases and J by 0 bases; unmatched bases: 6. The CDR3 sequence: CASSQEPLGLANTGELFF. CDR3 nucleotides: TGCGCCAGCAGCCAAGAGCCCCTGGGACTAGCGAACACCGGGGAGCTGTTTTTT.

The chain carries TRBV4-1 and TRBJ1-1, with D possibly being TRBD1 (5 bases). Germline V gene lookup returns CDR1 MGHRA and CDR2 YSYEKL. Between the trimmed V and J ends, which lost 5 bases and 0 bases, there was a span of 10 bases. There are 14 residues in the CDR3. This chain's CDR3 is CASSTGPMNTEAFF. In DNA form, the CDR3 reads TGCGCCAGCAGCACGGGACCCATGAACACTGAAGCTTTCTTT.

This clone has just a few counts. The chain joins TRBV9 to TRBJ1-1; D is undetermined. The V end was cut by 2 bases, the J end by 1 base, with 12 bases between. This CDR3 has 15 residues. Germline CDR1 reads SGDLS; CDR2 reads YYNGEE. This CDR3 reads CASSVGGLSNTEAFF. The DNA for the CDR3 is TGTGCCAGCAGCGTCGGTGGGTTGTCGAACACTGAAGCTTTCTTT.

This clone occurred a few times. The chain recombines TRBV4-2 with TRBJ2-3, with a weak D call TRBD2 (6 bases). Looked up from germline, CDR1 is LGHNA and CDR2 is YNFKEQ. CDR3 length equals 15 residues. The V end was cut by 0 bases, the J end by 2 bases, with 9 bases between. CDR3 DNA sequence: TGTGCCAGCAGCCAAGATCGGGGGACCACAGATACGCAGTATTTT. Translating gives CASSQDRGTTDTQYF.

With respect to this clone: The same CDR3 also results from other DNA sequences found in this sample. This sequence joins TRBV10-2 and TRBJ2-2; no firm D call. This CDR3 has 10 amino acids. The germline CDR1 and CDR2 sequences are WSHSY and SAAADI. V lost 7 bases to trimming and J lost 7 bases, with 4 bases between them. DNA for the CDR3: TGCGCCAGCATGGGCGGGGAGCTGTTTTTT. It codes for CASMGGELFF.